The 30 T cell receptor beta chains given below trace back to one sample, sequenced in a study of OX40 agonist ivuxolimab in advanced cancers. Some clones are missing from TCRdb's copy, which holds only in-frame ones; the method was immunoSEQ multiplex PCR. The repertoire holds approximately 45,000 clones, with around 88% as singletons. The sequences come from CD4+ or CD8+ T cells sorted from blood, collected in a trial of the OX40 agonist ivuxolimab. The receptors were gathered from an adult with an advanced solid tumor such as melanoma, head and neck, liver or kidney cancer.

The chain recombines TRBV7-8 with TRBJ2-1; TRBD1 aligns across 8 bases. The V and J ends lost 0 bases and 5 bases, in that order; junction bases with no gene match: 3. The CDR3 is 15 amino acids. Germline V gene lookup returns CDR1 SGHVS and CDR2 FQNEAQ. CDR3 sequence: CASSLAGTGNNEQFF. DNA of the CDR3: TGTGCCAGCAGCTTAGCGGGGACAGGTAACAATGAGCAGTTCTTC.

The chain recombines TRBV4-1 with TRBJ1-1; unclear D gene. The CDR3 is 14 residues long. Germline V gene data show CDR1 as MGHRA and CDR2 as YSYEKL. Between the trimmed V and J ends, which lost 5 bases and 1 base, there was a span of 11 bases. CDR3 DNA sequence: TGCGCCAGCAGCGGGGAAAGATGGAACACTGAAGCTTTCTTT. Translating it yields CASSGERWNTEAFF.

This clone has just one count. V gene TRBV6-5 combines with J gene TRBJ2-5; possibly TRBD1 or TRBD2 for D (6 bases each). V was cut by 2 bases and J by 4 bases, with 17 bases left in between. The CDR3 has 16 amino acids. The germline gives CDR1 MNHEY, CDR2 SVGAGI. The CDR3 protein is CASSYVGGPGGETQYF. CDR3 coding DNA: TGTGCCAGCAGTTACGTCGGGGGCCCTGGGGGAGAGACCCAGTACTTC.

The rearrangement uses TRBV28 and TRBJ2-4; D not resolved. Trimming took off 3 bases at V and 7 bases at J, with 7 bases between the two ends. This CDR3 is 12 amino acids long. In germline, CDR1 is MDHEN, CDR2 SYDVKM. The CDR3 DNA reads TGTGCCAGCAGTTTCGGGTTGAACATTCAGTACTTC. This codes for CASSFGLNIQYF.

The chain carries TRBV5-4 and TRBJ2-7; 9 nucleotides agree with TRBD1. Germline CDR1 and CDR2: SGHNT and YYREEE (reference sequence). V lost 3 bases, J lost 5 bases, and 9 bases stayed unmatched. The CDR3 length is 15 residues. The chain's CDR3 is CASSSAGTGFHEQYF. The CDR3, as DNA: TGTGCCAGCAGCTCCGCCGGGACAGGGTTCCACGAGCAGTACTTC.

The chain uses TRBV19 and TRBJ1-3; D gene ambiguous. Looked up from germline, CDR1 is LNHDA and CDR2 is SQIVND (reference sequence). The V and J ends lost 3 bases and 0 bases respectively, with 9 bases between them. The CDR3 has 15 residues. The DNA for the CDR3 is TGTGCCAGTAGTATTGGAGAGAGCTCTGGAAACACCATATATTTT. Translation: CASSIGESSGNTIYF.

The J gene is TRBJ2-7, the V gene TRBV4-1; 12 positions match TRBD2. Trimming cost V 1 base and J 3 bases; bases outside gene matches: 1. The CDR3 sequence is 15 residues long. From germline, CDR1 is MGHRA and CDR2 YSYEKL. The CDR3 sequence is CASSQGTSGNYEQYF. The DNA for the CDR3 is TGCGCCAGCAGCCAAGGGACTAGCGGGAACTACGAGCAGTACTTC.

This clone has only one observation. CDR3 coding DNA: TGTGCCAGCAGCCTACTCTCTACAGGGGGTAGGGACACTGAAGCTTTCTTT. This codes for CASSLLSTGGRDTEAFF. The chain couples TRBV28 to TRBJ1-1, with 8 bases that match TRBD1. J gave up 3 bases and V 6 bases, and 15 bases lay outside the gene matches. The CDR3 length is 17 residues. The germline V gene has CDR1 MDHEN and CDR2 SYDVKM.

The CDR3 coding sequence is TGTGCCAGCACATACGATCTAGGTCCCGGGGAGCTGTTTTTT. It specifies CASTYDLGPGELFF. V is TRBV27 and J is TRBJ2-2, with unresolved D. Germline V CDR1 and CDR2: MNHEY, SMNVEV (reference sequence). The CDR3 length is 14 residues. V lost 7 bases to trimming and J lost 6 bases, with 15 bases between them.

The genes are TRBV9 and TRBJ2-7, with 9 bases matching TRBD1. This CDR3 spans 15 amino acids. CDR1 and CDR2 (germline): SGDLS, YYNGEE. With 3 bases clipped from V and 7 bases from J, the junction kept 11 bases outside the gene matches. In DNA form, the CDR3 reads TGTGCCAGCAGCGCGCCGGGACAGGGAAAGGGAGAGCAGTACTTC. Translation: CASSAPGQGKGEQYF.

This chain joins TRBV28 and TRBJ2-3; D ambiguous. CDR1 MDHEN and CDR2 SYDVKM come from the germline V gene. The CDR3 has 12 amino acids. V gave up 3 bases and J gave up 6 bases, with 7 bases separating them. The CDR3 sequence: CASSFMGDTQYF. In DNA, the CDR3 is TGTGCCAGCAGTTTTATGGGGGATACGCAGTATTTT.

The chain employs TRBV4-1 and TRBJ2-2; TRBD1 aligns across 12 bases. Losses at the gene ends were 3 bases for V and 8 bases for J; bases not matched to a gene: 7. The CDR3 contains 16 residues. Germline loops: CDR1 MGHRA, CDR2 YSYEKL. The CDR3 here is CASSHPGQGATGELFF. The DNA for the CDR3 is TGCGCCAGCAGCCACCCGGGACAGGGGGCAACTGGGGAGCTGTTTTTT.

The chain uses TRBV13 and TRBJ1-1, with D perhaps TRBD1 (6 bases). Germline V gene data show CDR1 as PRHDT and CDR2 as FYEKMQ (reference sequence). The CDR3 covers 13 residues. The V end was cut by 2 bases, the J end by 6 bases, with 10 bases between. The CDR3 loop reads CASSLLGGAEAFF. As DNA, the CDR3 is TGTGCCAGCAGCTTACTTGGGGGCGCTGAAGCTTTCTTT.

This clone was detected once. The CDR3 nucleotides read TGTGCCAGTAGTATGGGGGGAAGCACAGATACGCAGTATTTT. This gives the protein CASSMGGSTDTQYF. The chain links TRBV19 to TRBJ2-3, with a possible D match to TRBD2 (6 bases). V was pared by 3 bases and J by 0 bases, with 7 bases between. The CDR3 has 14 residues. Germline V lookup: CDR1 LNHDA, CDR2 SQIVND (reference sequence).

The chain links TRBV4-1 to TRBJ2-7; the D is unclear. The CDR3 runs 14 residues. The ends were cut back, 3 bases at V and 0 bases at J, with 9 bases in the middle. From germline, CDR1 is MGHRA and CDR2 YSYEKL. The CDR3 here is CASSQALSSYEQYF. CDR3 DNA sequence: TGCGCCAGCAGCCAGGCTCTTAGCTCCTACGAGCAGTACTTC.

The CDR3 sequence is CASSVGQLGTEAFF. In DNA, the CDR3 is TGTGCCAGCAGCGTGGGACAGTTAGGCACTGAAGCTTTCTTT. The chain employs TRBV5-5 and TRBJ1-1, with TRBD1 matching 7 bases. The V segment lost 4 bases and the J segment 4 bases; nucleotides outside the gene matches: 7. The CDR3 length is 14 residues. The germline V gene has CDR1 SGHKS and CDR2 YYEKEE (reference sequence).

J is TRBJ1-1 and V is TRBV7-9; 7 positions match TRBD1. This CDR3 is built from 14 residues. With V trimmed by 5 bases and J by 4 bases, 7 bases remained unmatched. CDR1 and CDR2 (germline): SEHNR, FQNEAQ (reference sequence). The CDR3 loop is CASSTTGDRTEAFF. The CDR3 DNA follows: TGTGCCAGCAGCACCACAGGGGACCGCACTGAAGCTTTCTTT.

The gene calls are TRBV19 and TRBJ1-1, with a weak D call TRBD1 (6 bases). This CDR3 comprises 14 residues. The germline CDR1 and CDR2 sequences are LNHDA and SQIVND (reference sequence). Trimming took off 5 bases at V and 2 bases at J, with 12 bases between the two ends. CDR3 nucleotides: TGTGCCAGTAGTGCCGGGGGGCTTAACACTGAAGCTTTCTTT. This gives the protein CASSAGGLNTEAFF.

The chain uses TRBV5-4 and TRBJ1-1; D not certain. V was shortened by 5 bases and J by 5 bases, with 13 bases between the two germline ends. This CDR3 has 13 residues. Germline-derived CDR1 and CDR2 are SGHNT and YYREEE (reference sequence). CDR3 nucleotides: TGTGCCAGCAGTGATGGACCTATGACTGAAGCTTTCTTT. Residues: CASSDGPMTEAFF.

The chain is built from TRBV5-6 and TRBJ2-1; D is undetermined. The CDR3 is 13 amino acids. Deletions cut 4 bases from V and 8 bases from J, with 13 bases between. Germline assignment: CDR1 SGHDT and CDR2 YYEEEE. CDR3 sequence reads: CASSADLWDEQFF. The DNA of the CDR3 is TGTGCCAGCAGCGCCGACCTATGGGATGAGCAGTTCTTC.

This chain connects TRBV5-1 to TRBJ2-7, with D tentatively TRBD1 (5 bases). Trimming took off 0 bases at V and 3 bases at J, with 13 bases between the two ends. The V gene's germline CDR1 is SGHRS and CDR2 YFSETQ. The CDR3 covers 15 residues. The CDR3 spells CASSLAQGSSYEQYF. The CDR3 bases are TGCGCCAGCAGCTTGGCCCAGGGTAGCAGCTACGAGCAGTACTTC.

The chain joins TRBV7-7 to TRBJ2-2; 12 bases are shared with TRBD2. The CDR3 is 16 amino acids. From germline, CDR1 is SSHAT and CDR2 FNYEAQ (reference sequence). V shed 1 base, J shed 6 bases, and the junction held 3 bases outside the gene matches. The CDR3 reads CASSLVLAGGSGELFF. CDR3 DNA: TGTGCCAGCAGCTTAGTACTAGCGGGGGGCTCCGGGGAGCTGTTTTTT.

The J gene is TRBJ2-5, the V gene TRBV6-6; D is unclear. Germline CDR1 is MNHNY and CDR2 is SVGAGI (reference sequence). The CDR3 runs to 11 residues. Trimming removed 5 bases from V and 5 bases from J, with 6 bases in between. CDR3 loop: CASSHPETQYF. CDR3 bases: TGTGCCAGCAGTCACCCCGAGACCCAGTACTTC.

By share, this clone ranks as medium-sized (0.01 to 0.1%). The V and J genes are TRBV4-1 and TRBJ1-3; D not resolved. Germline V gene data show CDR1 as MGHRA and CDR2 as YSYEKL. The V gene lost 3 bases and the J gene lost 0 bases, with 6 bases spanning the gap. The CDR3 runs to 14 residues. The chain's CDR3 is CASSQLGSGNTIYF. DNA for the CDR3: TGCGCCAGCAGCCAGCTGGGCTCTGGAAACACCATATATTTT.

The chain couples TRBV11-2 to TRBJ1-2; D remains ambiguous. Trimming took off 1 base at V and 6 bases at J, with 12 bases between the two ends. The CDR3 is 14 amino acids. Germline V lookup: CDR1 SGHAT, CDR2 FQNNGV. The CDR3 spells CASSLVYGLNGYTF. The CDR3 DNA is TGTGCCAGCAGCTTAGTATACGGCCTTAATGGCTACACCTTC.

The genes are TRBV6-5 and TRBJ2-3; D tentatively reads TRBD1 or TRBD2 (5 bases each). V was clipped by 8 bases and J by 0 bases, with 9 bases between them. Germline assignment: CDR1 MNHEY and CDR2 SVGAGI. This CDR3 has 13 amino acids. CDR3 region: CASGRDSTDTQYF. Written as DNA, the CDR3 is TGTGCCAGCGGCCGGGACAGCACAGATACGCAGTATTTT.

The CDR3 region has the DNA TGTGCCTGGAGTGCCGCGACAGGGCCCGAGCAGTACTTC. Its protein is CAWSAATGPEQYF. The rearrangement uses TRBV30 and TRBJ2-7; 7 nucleotides line up with TRBD1. V shed 1 base, J shed 6 bases, and the junction held 6 bases outside the gene matches. Germline V gene sequence: CDR1 GTSNPN, CDR2 SVGIG (reference sequence). CDR3 size: 13 residues.

V and J are TRBV5-6 and TRBJ2-7; 9 bases agree with TRBD1. The CDR3 is made up of 17 amino acids. Trimming at V came to 4 bases and at J to 5 bases, leaving 16 bases not matched to a gene. Germline assignment: CDR1 SGHDT and CDR2 YYEEEE. CDR3: CASSLIFHRDRVNEQYF. CDR3 coding DNA: TGTGCCAGCAGCCTAATCTTCCACCGGGACAGGGTGAACGAGCAGTACTTC.

This clone was counted a single time. The chain couples TRBV19 to TRBJ1-5; tentatively, D is TRBD1 (6 bases). Germline V gives CDR1 LNHDA, CDR2 SQIVND (reference sequence). CDR3 length: 14 residues. V was cut by 6 bases and J by 4 bases, with 13 bases left in between. CDR3 loop: CASSETGLNQPQHF. CDR3 in DNA: TGTGCCAGTAGCGAGACAGGATTGAATCAGCCCCAGCATTTT.

V usage is TRBV6-5 and J usage is TRBJ2-3; the D gene is possibly TRBD2 (6 bases). Germline V CDR1 and CDR2: MNHEY, SVGAGI. V was cut by 8 bases and J by 6 bases, with 9 bases left in between. The CDR3 has 11 residues. The DNA of the CDR3 is TGTGCCAGCGACAGCGGGGATACGCAGTATTTT. Translated: CASDSGDTQYF.